The rows below give T cell receptor beta chains drawn from one sample of a study of post-analysis software for immune sequencing data. TCRdb re-called the PCR reads through MiXCR, storing one row per CDR3 protein. The sample includes 600,000 to 750,000 distinct CDR3 sequences, about 60% seen only once; the top ten take over 9%. The sample was blood. The source of these receptors is a girl aged 2-10 years with multiple sclerosis. Each CDR3 is given with its conserved first and last residue. Expanded clones get a size class; other rows say once, few or many, or leave the size out.

clone_size | j_call | v_call | cdr3_aa
- | TRBJ2-4 | TRBV4-2 | CASSQEKATLAKNIQYF
- | TRBJ2-4 | TRBV29-1 | CSVADSIIQYF
- | TRBJ2-1 | TRBV7-2 | CASSLALGDEQFF
few | TRBJ2-7 | TRBV20-1 | CSARVSGSGYEQYF
few | TRBJ2-5 | TRBV6-5 | CASSYSRGQGWEQYF
few | TRBJ2-1 | TRBV7-8 | CASSLIGTENEQFF
- | TRBJ1-1 | TRBV13 | CASSLEDIGAFF
- | TRBJ1-5 | TRBV20-1 | CSGEAGTDQPQHF
few | TRBJ2-7 | TRBV27 | CASRQTRRNPYEQYF
- | TRBJ2-5 | TRBV5-1 | CAGSWPKGTLYQETQYF
few | TRBJ2-7 | TRBV20-1 | CSAPLGQGPYEQYF
- | TRBJ1-5 | TRBV7-2 | CASSSYHQGSQPQHF